The 18 T cell receptor beta chains reported below all come from one sample, sequenced in a study of PD-1 blockade in mismatch repair-deficient tumors. Clones were read by immunoSEQ multiplex PCR, and TCRdb kept only the in-frame ones, dropping some. Of about 120,000 clones listed, about 88% are singletons. The sequencing used peripheral blood, collected about 17 months after starting pembrolizumab. Every receptor here comes from an adult with mismatch repair-deficient cancer.

The J gene is TRBJ2-3, the V gene TRBV7-9; no clear D gene. V lost 7 bases to trimming and J lost 4 bases, with 9 bases between them. The CDR3 consists of 12 residues. In germline, CDR1 is SEHNR, CDR2 FQNEAQ (reference sequence). The CDR3 DNA follows: TGTGCCAGCACCCACCACCCAGATACGCAGTATTTT. It yields the protein CASTHHPDTQYF.

This sequence joins TRBV7-8 and TRBJ2-3; no clear D. CDR1 and CDR2 (germline): SGHVS, FQNEAQ. The CDR3 extends over 16 amino acids. V lost 0 bases and J 5 bases, leaving 15 bases between the germline ends. CDR3 region: CASSLAIRTNVDTQYF. For the CDR3, the DNA is TGTGCCAGCAGCTTAGCTATCAGGACCAATGTAGATACGCAGTATTTT.

The chain uses TRBV18 and TRBJ1-5, with 8 bases that match TRBD1. The CDR3 is 15 residues long. V was pared by 5 bases and J by 2 bases, with 5 bases of the junction left unmatched. Germline V lookup: CDR1 KGHSH, CDR2 LQKENI. The CDR3 sequence: CASSEVQGGNQPQHF. The CDR3 region has the DNA TGTGCCAGCTCAGAGGTACAGGGGGGCAATCAGCCCCAGCATTTT.

The V gene is TRBV7-9, the J gene TRBJ2-2, with 10 bases matching TRBD2. V shed 2 bases, J shed 6 bases, and the junction held 6 bases outside the gene matches. Looked up from germline, CDR1 is SEHNR and CDR2 is FQNEAQ (reference sequence). CDR3 length: 16 amino acids. The CDR3 loop is CASSLSSGRDAGELFF. DNA of the CDR3: TGTGCCAGCAGCTTATCTAGCGGGAGAGATGCCGGGGAGCTGTTTTTT.

This sequence joins TRBV7-2 and TRBJ2-4; D is unclear. CDR1 SGHTA and CDR2 FQGNSA come from the germline V gene. V was clipped by 1 base and J by 9 bases, with 7 bases between them. The CDR3 length is 12 residues. This CDR3 reads CASSLGWGIQYF. In DNA form, the CDR3 reads TGTGCCAGCAGCTTAGGTTGGGGCATTCAGTACTTC.

This clone was detected only once. The chain is built from TRBV4-1 and TRBJ2-5; the D is unclear. The CDR3 is 15 amino acids. CDR1 MGHRA and CDR2 YSYEKL come from the germline V gene. V lost 0 bases and J lost 0, with 8 bases in between. The CDR3 coding sequence is TGCGCCAGCAGCCAAGATCTTACGTACCAAGAGACCCAGTACTTC. Amino acid sequence: CASSQDLTYQETQYF.

V gene TRBV27 combines with J gene TRBJ2-3; D is perhaps TRBD2 (6 bases). This CDR3 region has 16 residues. The V end was cut by 6 bases, the J end by 2 bases, with 18 bases between. The germline CDR1 and CDR2 sequences are MNHEY and SMNVEV (reference sequence). For the CDR3, the DNA is TGTGCCAGCAGACCCCTCGGGGGTATCTCCACAGATACGCAGTATTTT. Its translation: CASRPLGGISTDTQYF.

This chain links TRBV28 with TRBJ2-1, with 7 bases aligning to TRBD2. The CDR3 runs 15 residues. The germline gives CDR1 MDHEN, CDR2 SYDVKM. The J segment lost 0 bases and the V segment lost 1 base, leaving 0 bases of the junction unmatched. In nucleotides, the CDR3 is TGTGCCAGCAGTTTATCTAGCGGCTCCTACAATGAGCAGTTCTTC. It encodes CASSLSSGSYNEQFF.

The CDR3 protein is CASSLPGTVGQETQYF. In DNA form, the CDR3 reads TGTGCCAGCAGTCTCCCCGGGACGGTAGGCCAAGAGACCCAGTACTTC. The chain employs TRBV28 and TRBJ2-5; D is tentatively TRBD1 or TRBD2 (5 bases each). The germline V gene encodes CDR1 MDHEN and CDR2 SYDVKM. Trimming removed 5 bases from V and 1 base from J, with 17 bases in between. This CDR3 spans 16 amino acids.

The gene calls are TRBV5-1 and TRBJ2-2; unclear D gene. The V end was cut by 5 bases, the J end by 2 bases, with 10 bases between. This CDR3 is built from 14 residues. Germline CDR1 and CDR2: SGHRS and YFSETQ. CDR3 sequence reads: CASRNRLNTGELFF. CDR3 sequence (DNA): TGCGCCAGCAGGAACAGATTAAACACCGGGGAGCTGTTTTTT. Supplemented by reference TRBV5-1 and TRBJ2-2, the full variable domain reads KAGVTQTPRYLIKTRGQQVTLSCSPISGHRSVSWYQQTPGQGLQFLFEYFSETQRNKGNFPGRFSGRQFSNSRSEMNVSTLELGDSALYLCASRNRLNTGELFFGEGSRLTVL.

A word on this clone: Sequence at one end of the junction differs from germline and may be a read error. This chain uses TRBV19 with TRBJ1-1, with D unresolved. The CDR3 has 13 amino acids. Germline V gene lookup returns CDR1 LNHDA and CDR2 SQIVND (reference sequence). CDR3 protein: CASRPDQNPEAFF. CDR3 nucleotide sequence: TGTGCCAGTAGGCCCGACCAGAACCCTGAAGCTTTCTTT.

This clone was seen only once. V and J are TRBV9 and TRBJ2-1; 13 nucleotides align to TRBD2. This CDR3 spans 17 amino acids. V was pared by 3 bases and J by 4 bases, with 7 bases of the junction left unmatched. Germline-derived CDR1 and CDR2 are SGDLS and YYNGEE. The CDR3 region is CASSATSGRSDYNEQFF. CDR3 coding DNA: TGTGCCAGCAGCGCGACTAGCGGGAGGTCCGATTACAATGAGCAGTTCTTC.

The genes are TRBV4-3 and TRBJ2-3, with D tentatively TRBD1 (5 bases). V lost 1 base, J lost 4 bases, and 9 bases lay in between. CDR3 size: 14 residues. Germline lookup yields CDR1 LGHNA and CDR2 YSLEER. CDR3 amino acids: CASSQVQGSDTQYF. The CDR3 DNA reads TGCGCCAGCAGCCAAGTGCAGGGATCAGATACGCAGTATTTT.

The V and J genes are TRBV10-3 and TRBJ2-3; maybe TRBD1 (5 bases). The CDR3 consists of 15 residues. Trimming left V 2 bases short and J 2 bases short, with 11 bases between. Germline CDR1 reads ENHRY; CDR2 reads SYGVKD. The CDR3 sequence is CAISETTGFTDTQYF. The DNA of the CDR3 is TGTGCCATCAGTGAGACAACAGGATTCACAGATACGCAGTATTTT.

This clone was observed once. This chain connects TRBV29-1 to TRBJ2-7; 9 bases match TRBD1. CDR3 size: 15 residues. The V gene's germline CDR1 is SQVTM and CDR2 ANQGSEA. Losses at the gene ends were 2 bases for V and 3 bases for J; bases not matched to a gene: 8. CDR3 amino acids: CSVESPDRGDYEQYF. As DNA, the CDR3 is TGCAGCGTTGAATCTCCGGACAGGGGTGACTACGAGCAGTACTTC.

V usage is TRBV11-2 and J usage is TRBJ2-4; TRBD2 agrees at 9 bases. V lost 5 bases and J lost 5; bases outside the gene matches: 19. This CDR3 has 19 amino acids. CDR1 is SGHAT and CDR2 is FQNNGV in the germline V gene. CDR3 bases: TGTGCCAGCAGCCCCGACGGACTAGCGAAAAACCCAACCCAAAACATTCAGTACTTC. Translation gives CASSPDGLAKNPTQNIQYF.

The chain is built from TRBV28 and TRBJ2-1; 12 bases line up with TRBD2. Losses at the gene ends were 8 bases for V and 4 bases for J; bases not matched to a gene: 15. Germline CDR1 MDHEN, CDR2 SYDVKM. CDR3 length equals 18 residues. CDR3: CASGATSGRGALYNEQFF. CDR3 bases: TGTGCCAGCGGGGCGACTAGCGGGAGAGGCGCCCTATACAATGAGCAGTTCTTC.

This clone is judged medium-sized. This sequence joins TRBV28 and TRBJ2-1; 7 bases are a match to TRBD1. The CDR3 runs to 16 residues. The ends lost 6 bases at V and 2 bases at J; junction bases unmatched: 10. Germline CDR1 and CDR2: MDHEN and SYDVKM. For the CDR3, the DNA is TGTGCCAGCAGGGGGGATAGCGACAGGGCCTACAATGAGCAGTTCTTC. It encodes CASRGDSDRAYNEQFF.